A single sample gave rise to the 26 T cell receptor beta chains below, sequenced in a study of T cells after posttransplantation cyclophosphamide. Repertoires were generated with immunoSEQ multiplex PCR, while TCRdb's copy carries only in-frame clones and drops some. The sample carries some 17,000 clones, around 80% recorded once. Control samples came 1 year after myeloablative marrow transplants with methotrexate plus calcineurin inhibitor. The sample here was PBMCs, taken 440 to 450 days after allogeneic stem cell transplant with calcineurin inhibitor and methotrexate. These receptors were taken from a male patient between 25 and 40 years old who received an allogeneic stem cell transplant from an unrelated donor, was CMV-positive, and had acute and chronic GVHD. The graft donor may account for some of the T cells.

In its sample, this clone is medium-sized (0.01 to 0.1%). This chain links TRBV4-3 with TRBJ1-2; D perhaps matches TRBD1 (6 bases). CDR3 length equals 20 residues. The germline V gene encodes CDR1 LGHNA and CDR2 YSLEER. V shed 3 bases and J shed 6 bases, with 32 bases lying between them. The CDR3 reads CASSHPKGLTGTRGANGYTF. For the CDR3, the DNA is TGCGCCAGCAGCCACCCTAAGGGGCTCACCGGGACTAGGGGGGCCAATGGCTACACCTTC.

The chain employs TRBV6-5 and TRBJ2-2; tentatively, D is TRBD2 (5 bases). This CDR3 comprises 13 residues. Germline V gene data show CDR1 as MNHEY and CDR2 as SVGAGI. Trimming shortened V by 6 bases and J by 6 bases, and 11 bases separated the two germline ends. In DNA, the CDR3 is TGTGCCAGCAGCGGGAACGGTCCCGGGGAGCTGTTTTTT. As protein: CASSGNGPGELFF.

The chain has TRBV6-1 and TRBJ2-4; D is possibly TRBD1 (5 bases). Trimming removed 5 bases at V and 3 bases at J, with 14 bases between. CDR3 length: 15 amino acids. Germline CDR1 MNHNS, CDR2 SASEGT. The DNA of the CDR3 is TGTGCCAGCAGTAAACAGGAGACGGGCAAAAACATTCAGTACTTC. It specifies CASSKQETGKNIQYF.

The rearrangement joins TRBV19 to TRBJ2-1; possibly TRBD2 for D (7 bases). Germline-derived CDR1 and CDR2 are LNHDA and SQIVND (reference sequence). The CDR3 is 13 amino acids. Trimming stripped 8 bases from V and 12 bases from J, with 20 bases between. The CDR3 sequence: CASSTHREGGQFF. CDR3 in DNA: TGTGCCAGTTCGACCCACAGGGAGGGGGGGCAGTTCTTC.

A few counts support this clone. The J gene is TRBJ2-2, the V gene TRBV7-7; D is unresolved. Germline CDR1 is SSHAT and CDR2 is FNYEAQ (reference sequence). Trimming pared 1 base from V and 6 bases from J, leaving 9 bases between. There are 14 residues in the CDR3. The CDR3 protein is CASSLVGGAGELFF. The CDR3 DNA reads TGTGCCAGCAGCTTAGTAGGTGGAGCCGGGGAGCTGTTTTTT.

The chain uses TRBV6-5 and TRBJ2-5; perhaps TRBD2 as D (5 bases). Trimming removed 7 bases at V and 5 bases at J, with 17 bases between. Germline CDR1 reads MNHEY; CDR2 reads SVGAGI. This CDR3 has 14 amino acids. DNA of the CDR3: TGTGCCAGCAACTTGTCGGGAAAGTTGGAGACCCAGTACTTC. It codes for CASNLSGKLETQYF.

The chain recombines TRBV2 with TRBJ1-5; D not certain. V was trimmed by 6 bases and J by 7 bases, leaving 13 bases between them. This CDR3 is 13 amino acids long. Germline CDR1 SNHLY, CDR2 FYNNEI. CDR3 residues: CASSYSPAQPQHF. The CDR3 DNA sequence: TGTGCCAGCAGCTACAGTCCGGCCCAGCCCCAGCATTTT. Drawing the rest from reference TRBV2 and TRBJ1-5, the complete variable domain is EPEVTQTPSHQVTQMGQEVILRCVPISNHLYFYWYRQILGQKVEFLVSFYNNEISEKSEIFDDQFSVERPDGSNFTLKIRSTKLEDSAMYFCASSYSPAQPQHFGDGTRLSIL.

On this clone itself: The junction differs from germline at one of its ends, possibly a read error. This chain connects TRBV27 to TRBJ2-6; 7 bases align to TRBD1. This CDR3 has 13 amino acids. Germline-derived CDR1 and CDR2 are MNHEY and SMNVEV (reference sequence). The CDR3 here is CASSYQGVNVLTF. The DNA of the CDR3 is TGTGCCAGCAGTTACCAGGGGGTCAACGTCCTGACTTTC.

The V call is TRBV2, the J call TRBJ1-5; unclear D gene. Trimming took off 10 bases at V and 3 bases at J, with 16 bases between the two ends. Per the germline V gene, CDR1 is SNHLY and CDR2 is FYNNEI. The CDR3 length is 14 residues. The CDR3 nucleotides are TGTGCCACCGGTCGTTTTAGTGACAATCAGCCCCAGCATTTT. This sequence encodes CATGRFSDNQPQHF.

The V call is TRBV6-6, the J call TRBJ2-7, with D unresolved. Looked up from germline, CDR1 is MNHNY and CDR2 is SVGAGI (reference sequence). This CDR3 is 15 amino acids long. V was pared by 0 bases and J by 5 bases, with 14 bases between. This chain's CDR3 is CASSYSYNLYHEQYF. DNA of the CDR3: TGTGCCAGCAGTTACTCGTATAACCTCTACCACGAGCAGTACTTC.

The chain links TRBV25-1 to TRBJ1-1, with 8 bases that match TRBD1. The CDR3 runs 16 residues. V was clipped by 4 bases and J by 0 bases; unmatched bases: 7. Germline CDR1 and CDR2: MGHDK and SYGVNS. CDR3 in amino acids: CASSAFPDRVNTEAFF. CDR3 coding DNA: TGTGCCAGCAGTGCTTTCCCGGACAGGGTGAACACTGAAGCTTTCTTT. Supplemented by reference TRBV25-1 and TRBJ1-1, the full variable domain reads EADIYQTPRYLVIGTGKKITLECSQTMGHDKMYWYQQDPGMELHLIHYSYGVNSTEKGDLSSESTVSRIRTEHFPLTLESARPSHTSQYLCASSAFPDRVNTEAFFGQGTRLTVV.

This clone occurred once. V and J are TRBV5-4 and TRBJ2-7; 8 bases align to TRBD1. This CDR3 spans 16 amino acids. Germline CDR1 reads SGHNT; CDR2 reads YYREEE (reference sequence). V lost 4 bases to trimming and J lost 4 bases; unmatched junction nucleotides: 13. The CDR3 reads CASSPPQGARSYEQYF. The CDR3 DNA reads as TGTGCCAGCAGCCCACCTCAGGGGGCGCGAAGTTACGAGCAGTACTTC.

The V call is TRBV7-9, the J call TRBJ2-7; 11 bases match TRBD2. Germline CDR1 reads SEHNR; CDR2 reads FQNEAQ (reference sequence). J lost 3 bases, V lost 5 bases, and 6 bases had no gene match. The CDR3 runs 15 residues. DNA of the CDR3: TGTGCCAGCAGCGCCGCCGGGACTAGCGGCTACGAGCAGTACTTC. The encoded protein is CASSAAGTSGYEQYF. Full variable domain (missing parts from reference TRBV7-9 and TRBJ2-7): DTGVSQNPRHKITKRGQNVTFRCDPISEHNRLYWYRQTLGQGPEFLTYFQNEAQLEKSRLLSDRFSAERPKGSFSTLEIQRTEQGDSAMYLCASSAAGTSGYEQYFGPGTRLTVT.

In its sample, this clone was seen once. This chain uses TRBV6-1 with TRBJ1-1; TRBD1 matches 8 bases. There are 15 residues in the CDR3. Trimming removed 5 bases from V and 1 base from J; junction bases left unmatched: 6. Per the germline V gene, CDR1 is MNHNS and CDR2 is SASEGT. CDR3 bases: TGTGCCAGCAGTCAGGGGGCGAACCAGAACACTGAAGCTTTCTTT. It translates to CASSQGANQNTEAFF.

V is TRBV18 and J is TRBJ2-2, with a weak D call TRBD2 (5 bases). The CDR3 is made up of 15 amino acids. The germline V and J ends were trimmed by 3 bases and 6 bases, with 14 bases remaining between them. The V gene's germline CDR1 is KGHSH and CDR2 LQKENI. CDR3 region: CASSPLEDPPGELFF. CDR3 nucleotide sequence: TGTGCCAGCTCACCTCTGGAGGACCCGCCCGGGGAGCTGTTTTTT.

J is TRBJ1-6 and V is TRBV5-6, with 9 bases identical to TRBD1. CDR1 is SGHDT, CDR2 YYEEEE, per germline. This CDR3 spans 16 amino acids. The junction had 6 bases not matched to a gene; V was cut back by 2 bases and J by 6 bases. CDR3 DNA: TGTGCCAGCAGCTTACGGGACAGGGTCGGTAATTCACCCCTCCACTTT. Protein: CASSLRDRVGNSPLHF.

The CDR3 region has the DNA TGTGCCAGCAGCTTAGCTCTAGATACGCAGTATTTT. Amino acid sequence: CASSLALDTQYF. The V and J genes are TRBV11-2 and TRBJ2-3; D gene unclear. Germline lookup yields CDR1 SGHAT and CDR2 FQNNGV. The CDR3 has 12 amino acids. V was pared by 1 base and J by 5 bases, with 4 bases between.

This clone ranks as medium-sized. A junction end diverges from the germline sequence, so it may reflect a read error. This chain connects TRBV4-3 to TRBJ2-5, with D possibly TRBD2 on 6 matching bases. The germline V gene has CDR1 LGHNA and CDR2 YSLEER. The CDR3 sequence is 14 residues long. The CDR3 sequence: CASSQEAIGGADDF. DNA of the CDR3: TGCGCCAGCAGCCAAGAGGCCATCGGAGGGGCTGATGACTTC.

This chain joins TRBV15 and TRBJ1-2, with D maybe TRBD1 (5 bases). The CDR3 has 14 residues. Germline-derived CDR1 and CDR2 are LNHNV and YYDKDF (reference sequence). The V end was cut by 3 bases, the J end by 3 bases, with 11 bases between. CDR3 nucleotides: TGTGCCACCAGCAGGGGTTCGACAGACTATGGCTACACCTTC. This gives the protein CATSRGSTDYGYTF. The full variable domain, rest sourced from reference TRBV15 and TRBJ1-2, is DAMVIQNPRYQVTQFGKPVTLSCSQTLNHNVMYWYQQKSSQAPKLLFHYYDKDFNNEADTPDNFQSRRPNTSFCFLDIRSPGLGDTAMYLCATSRGSTDYGYTFGSGTRLTVV.

The chain combines TRBV27 with TRBJ2-2; 10 bases match TRBD1. The trim removed 5 bases at V and 1 base at J, leaving 7 bases unmatched. CDR1 is MNHEY, CDR2 SMNVEV, per germline (reference sequence). The CDR3 has 17 residues. The CDR3 loop reads CASSKRTGGMNTGELFF. CDR3 in DNA: TGTGCCAGCAGTAAGAGGACAGGGGGAATGAACACCGGGGAGCTGTTTTTT.

The chain carries TRBV4-1 and TRBJ1-3; unclear D gene. V was pared by 0 bases and J by 0 bases, with 9 bases between. The V gene's germline CDR1 is MGHRA and CDR2 YSYEKL. The CDR3 extends over 16 amino acids. CDR3 sequence reads: CASSQDLANSGNTIYF. For the CDR3, the DNA is TGCGCCAGCAGCCAAGATCTGGCCAACTCTGGAAACACCATATATTTT.

This chain connects TRBV7-9 to TRBJ2-1, with D perhaps matching TRBD2 (6 bases). V was trimmed by 1 base and J by 14 bases, leaving 12 bases between them. CDR3 size: 12 residues. The germline gives CDR1 SEHNR, CDR2 FQNEAQ (reference sequence). The CDR3 protein is CASSLVAAGKFF. The CDR3 DNA sequence: TGTGCCAGCAGCTTAGTAGCCGCGGGGAAGTTCTTC.

The chain recombines TRBV28 with TRBJ1-5; a weak D match, TRBD1 (5 bases). Between the trimmed V and J ends, which lost 6 bases and 0 bases, there was a span of 18 bases. The CDR3 is 17 amino acids. In germline, CDR1 is MDHEN, CDR2 SYDVKM. The CDR3 is CASRRQITRPSNQPQHF. CDR3 in DNA: TGTGCCAGCAGACGACAGATAACACGGCCTAGCAATCAGCCCCAGCATTTT. Full variable domain (outside the CDR3, taken from reference TRBV28 and TRBJ1-5): DVKVTQSSRYLVKRTGEKVFLECVQDMDHENMFWYRQDPGLGLRLIYFSYDVKMKEKGDIPEGYSVSREKKERFSLILESASTNQTSMYLCASRRQITRPSNQPQHFGDGTRLSIL.

The chain combines TRBV19 with TRBJ1-1, with TRBD1 as a possible D gene (6 bases). The CDR3 loop spans 14 amino acids. V shed 2 bases and J shed 1 base, with 8 bases lying between them. The V gene's germline CDR1 is LNHDA and CDR2 SQIVND (reference sequence). The CDR3 region is CASSIRGANTEAFF. The CDR3 DNA reads as TGTGCCAGTAGTATACGGGGGGCGAACACTGAAGCTTTCTTT. Using reference TRBV19 and TRBJ1-1 for the parts outside the CDR3, the full variable domain is DGGITQSPKYLFRKEGQNVTLSCEQNLNHDAMYWYRQDPGQGLRLIYYSQIVNDFQKGDIAEGYSVSREKKESFPLTVTSAQKNPTAFYLCASSIRGANTEAFFGQGTRLTVV.

The chain links TRBV7-2 to TRBJ2-3; 12 nucleotides match TRBD2. This CDR3 comprises 16 residues. Germline V gene lookup returns CDR1 SGHTA and CDR2 FQGNSA. V trimming: 5 bases; J trimming: 4 bases; junction bases outside the gene matches: 7. Here the CDR3 DNA reads TGTGCCAGCAGCCCAGGACTAGCGGGGACCGCAGATACGCAGTATTTT. This sequence encodes CASSPGLAGTADTQYF.

The chain combines TRBV9 with TRBJ2-5, with 9 bases identical to TRBD1. With 5 bases clipped from V and 1 base from J, the junction kept 0 bases outside the gene matches. CDR3 size: 13 residues. CDR1 SGDLS and CDR2 YYNGEE come from the germline V gene. CDR3 sequence reads: CASRGQGQETQYF. For the CDR3, the DNA is TGTGCCAGCAGGGGACAGGGCCAAGAGACCCAGTACTTC.